What follows are 5 T cell receptor beta chains derived from one specimen sequenced in a study of CD4+ T cells in melanoma. Profiled with immunoSEQ multiplex PCR; TCRdb holds only in-frame clones, not every one. The data show 52,000 or so clones, roughly 69% seen once. Material: tumor tissue. These receptor sequences come from a human donor with melanoma.

This clone has only a few counts. The chain is built from TRBV7-9 and TRBJ2-2; 7 nucleotides line up with TRBD1. This CDR3 is built from 14 residues. From germline, CDR1 is SEHNR and CDR2 FQNEAQ (reference sequence). V dropped 4 bases and J dropped 6; count of bases not matched to a gene: 5. This CDR3 reads CASSSLQGAGELFF. The CDR3 DNA is TGTGCCAGCAGCTCCCTCCAGGGGGCCGGGGAGCTGTTTTTT.

The J gene is TRBJ2-7, the V gene TRBV7-2, with unresolved D. Trimming left V 5 bases short and J 3 bases short, with 11 bases between. The CDR3 has 13 residues. From germline, CDR1 is SGHTA and CDR2 FQGNSA. The CDR3 coding sequence is TGTGCCAGCAGCCAAGATAGGGACTACGAGCAGTACTTC. Encoded protein: CASSQDRDYEQYF.

V is TRBV6-1 and J is TRBJ2-7; D unclear. The V and J ends lost 7 bases and 3 bases respectively, with 16 bases between them. CDR3 size: 14 residues. Germline-derived CDR1 and CDR2 are MNHNS and SASEGT. CDR3 nucleotide sequence: TGTGCCAGCACTGACCCGGGCCTTTTCTACGAGCAGTACTTC. It specifies CASTDPGLFYEQYF.

The chain uses TRBV5-1 and TRBJ1-3; no firm D call. V shed 3 bases and J shed 0 bases, with 10 bases lying between them. Looked up from germline, CDR1 is SGHRS and CDR2 is YFSETQ. This CDR3 contains 15 residues. CDR3 loop: CASSSYSSSGNTIYF. Written as DNA, the CDR3 is TGCGCCAGCAGCTCCTATTCTAGCTCTGGAAACACCATATATTTT.

The chain employs TRBV19 and TRBJ1-1; D uncertain. The V gene lost 5 bases and the J gene lost 4 bases, with 17 bases spanning the gap. Looked up from germline, CDR1 is LNHDA and CDR2 is SQIVND (reference sequence). The CDR3 runs 15 residues. The CDR3 DNA is TGTGCCAGTAGTCCTATCTGGGCCAGTGTCACTGAAGCTTTCTTT. This translates into CASSPIWASVTEAFF.